This T cell receptor (beta chain) was identified during a study of human T cells and chemical hapten exposure. This clonotype was recorded a few times. The germline V gene encodes CDR1 KGHSH and CDR2 LQKENI. Trimming removed 3 bases from V and 7 bases from J, with 16 bases in between. The CDR3 is 15 amino acids. TCRdb ran MiXCR on the RACE reads and lists one entry per CDR3 protein. In the table there are around 350,000 distinct CDR3 sequences, about 5.4% of which are singletons. Described time point: pre-sensitization, week 0. Treatment defined: therapeutic diphenylcyclopropenone sensitization with weekly scalp DPC.

This TCR was sampled from a woman under 30 with alopecia areata. Some clones in this sample may be carry-over from other donors' samples. The chain is built from TRBV18 and TRBJ1-5; a possible D gene is TRBD1 (6 bases). Source: whole blood, taken in connection with sensitization to the hapten diphenylcyclopropenone (DPC). The CDR3 here is CASSPTGNLGQPQHF. CDR3 in DNA: TGTGCCAGCTCACCGACAGGAAATCTAGGACAGCCCCAGCATTTT.